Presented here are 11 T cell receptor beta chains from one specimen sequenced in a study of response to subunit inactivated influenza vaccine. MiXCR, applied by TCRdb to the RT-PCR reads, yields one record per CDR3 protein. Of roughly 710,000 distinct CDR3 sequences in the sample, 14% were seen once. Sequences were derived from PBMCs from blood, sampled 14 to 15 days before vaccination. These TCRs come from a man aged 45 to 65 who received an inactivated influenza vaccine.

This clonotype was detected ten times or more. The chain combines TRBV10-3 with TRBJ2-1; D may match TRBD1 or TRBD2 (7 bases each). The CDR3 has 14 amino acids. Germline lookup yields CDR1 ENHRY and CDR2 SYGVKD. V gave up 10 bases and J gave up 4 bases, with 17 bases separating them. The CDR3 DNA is TGTGCCACCCAGGGGGGGGGCCGTTACAATGAGCAGTTCTTC. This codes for CATQGGGRYNEQFF.

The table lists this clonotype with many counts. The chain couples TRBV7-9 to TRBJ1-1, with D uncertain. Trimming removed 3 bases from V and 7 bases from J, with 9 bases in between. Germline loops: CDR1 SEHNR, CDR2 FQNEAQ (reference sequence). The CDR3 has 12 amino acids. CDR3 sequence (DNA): TGTGCCAGCAGCTTGAACTGGGGTGAAGCTTTCTTT. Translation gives CASSLNWGEAFF. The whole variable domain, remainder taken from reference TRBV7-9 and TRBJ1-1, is DTGVSQNPRHKITKRGQNVTFRCDPISEHNRLYWYRQTLGQGPEFLTYFQNEAQLEKSRLLSDRFSAERPKGSFSTLEIQRTEQGDSAMYLCASSLNWGEAFFGQGTRLTVV.

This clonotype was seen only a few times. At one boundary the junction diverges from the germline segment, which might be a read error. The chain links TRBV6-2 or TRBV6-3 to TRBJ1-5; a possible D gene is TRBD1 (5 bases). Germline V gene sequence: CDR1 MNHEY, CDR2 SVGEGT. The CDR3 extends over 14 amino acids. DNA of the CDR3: TGTGCCAGCAGTTACTCGGGGGGGAATCACCCCCAGCATTTT. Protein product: CASSYSGGNHPQHF.

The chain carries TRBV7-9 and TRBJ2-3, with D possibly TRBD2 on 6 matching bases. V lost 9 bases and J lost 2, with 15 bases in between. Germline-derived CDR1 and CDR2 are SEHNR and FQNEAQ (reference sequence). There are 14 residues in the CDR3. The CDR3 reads CASSRGTFTDTQYF. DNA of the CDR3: TGTGCCAGTTCCCGCGGGACCTTCACAGATACGCAGTATTTT.

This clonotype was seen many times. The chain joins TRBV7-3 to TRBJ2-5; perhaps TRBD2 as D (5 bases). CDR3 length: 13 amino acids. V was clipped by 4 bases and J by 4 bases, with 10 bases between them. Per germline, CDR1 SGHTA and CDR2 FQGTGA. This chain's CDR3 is CASSSRGGETQYF. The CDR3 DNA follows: TGTGCCAGCAGCTCCCGGGGTGGAGAGACCCAGTACTTC.

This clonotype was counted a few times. The CDR3 DNA follows: TGTGCCAGCAGTTTAGGGGGCCGTCGGTATGGCTACACCTTC. Residues: CASSLGGRRYGYTF. The chain has TRBV12-3 or TRBV12-4 and TRBJ1-2, with TRBD1 as a possible D gene (5 bases). Trimming left V 1 base short and J 5 bases short, with 11 bases between. This CDR3 spans 14 amino acids.

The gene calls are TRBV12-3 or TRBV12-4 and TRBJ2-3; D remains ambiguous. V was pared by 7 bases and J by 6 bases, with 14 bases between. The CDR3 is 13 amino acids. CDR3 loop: CASIPSGVDTQYF. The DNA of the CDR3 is TGTGCCAGCATCCCCAGTGGGGTCGATACGCAGTATTTT.

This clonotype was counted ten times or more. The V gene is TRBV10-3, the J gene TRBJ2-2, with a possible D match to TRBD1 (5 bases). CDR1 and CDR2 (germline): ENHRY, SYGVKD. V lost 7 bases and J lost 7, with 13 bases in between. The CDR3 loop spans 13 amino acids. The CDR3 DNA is TGTGCCATCAAGGACACCGAATTCGGGGAGCTGTTTTTT. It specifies CAIKDTEFGELFF.

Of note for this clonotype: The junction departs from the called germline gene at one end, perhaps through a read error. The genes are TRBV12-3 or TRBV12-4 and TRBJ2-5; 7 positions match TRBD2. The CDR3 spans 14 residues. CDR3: CASSLAALPETQYF. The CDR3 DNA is TGTGCCAGCAGTCTAGCGGCCCTCCCGGAGACCCAGTACTTC.

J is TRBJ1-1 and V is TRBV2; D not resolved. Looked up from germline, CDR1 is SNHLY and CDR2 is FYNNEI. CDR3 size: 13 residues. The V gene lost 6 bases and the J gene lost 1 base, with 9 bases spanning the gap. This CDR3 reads CASSQSPNTEAFF. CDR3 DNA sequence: TGTGCCAGCAGCCAGAGTCCGAACACTGAAGCTTTCTTT.

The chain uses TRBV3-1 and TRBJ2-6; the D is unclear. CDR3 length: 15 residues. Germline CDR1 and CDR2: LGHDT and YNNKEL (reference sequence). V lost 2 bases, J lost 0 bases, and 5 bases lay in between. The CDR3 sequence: CASSQSFSGANVLTF. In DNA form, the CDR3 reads TGTGCCAGCAGCCAATCCTTCTCTGGGGCCAACGTCCTGACTTTC.